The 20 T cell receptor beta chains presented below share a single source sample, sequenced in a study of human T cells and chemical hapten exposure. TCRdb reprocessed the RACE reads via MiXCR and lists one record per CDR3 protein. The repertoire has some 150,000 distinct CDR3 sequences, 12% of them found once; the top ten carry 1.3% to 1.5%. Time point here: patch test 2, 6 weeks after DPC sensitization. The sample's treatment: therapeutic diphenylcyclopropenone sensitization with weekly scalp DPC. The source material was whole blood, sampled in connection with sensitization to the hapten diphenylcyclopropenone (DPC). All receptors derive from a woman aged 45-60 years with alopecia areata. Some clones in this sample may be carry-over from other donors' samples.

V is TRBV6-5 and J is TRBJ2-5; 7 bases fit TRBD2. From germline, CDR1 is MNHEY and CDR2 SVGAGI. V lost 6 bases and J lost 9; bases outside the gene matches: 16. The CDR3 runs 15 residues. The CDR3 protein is CASSPDPSGRGSQYF. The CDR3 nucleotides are TGTGCCAGCAGCCCAGATCCTAGCGGACGGGGGTCCCAGTACTTC.

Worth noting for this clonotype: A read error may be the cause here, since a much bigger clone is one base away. CDR3 region: CASGDPRGLGETQYF. The CDR3 DNA follows: TGTGCCAGCGGTGATCCCCGGGGTTTGGGAGAGACCCAGTACTTC. The chain is built from TRBV25-1 and TRBJ2-5, with D possibly being TRBD2 (5 bases). The CDR3 has 15 amino acids. Germline assignment: CDR1 MGHDK and CDR2 SYGVNS.

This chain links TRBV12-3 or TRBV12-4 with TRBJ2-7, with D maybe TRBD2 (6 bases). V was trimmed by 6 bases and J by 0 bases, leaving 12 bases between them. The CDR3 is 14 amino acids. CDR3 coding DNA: TGTGCCAGCAGACCCGGGACTGTCTCCTACGAGCAGTACTTC. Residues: CASRPGTVSYEQYF.

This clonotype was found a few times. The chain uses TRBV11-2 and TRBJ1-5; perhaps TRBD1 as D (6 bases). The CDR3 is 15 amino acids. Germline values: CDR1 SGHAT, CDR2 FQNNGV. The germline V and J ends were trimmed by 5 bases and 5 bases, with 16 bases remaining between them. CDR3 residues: CASSPGGRADQPQHF. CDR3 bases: TGTGCCAGCAGCCCCGGGGGCAGGGCGGATCAGCCCCAGCATTTT.

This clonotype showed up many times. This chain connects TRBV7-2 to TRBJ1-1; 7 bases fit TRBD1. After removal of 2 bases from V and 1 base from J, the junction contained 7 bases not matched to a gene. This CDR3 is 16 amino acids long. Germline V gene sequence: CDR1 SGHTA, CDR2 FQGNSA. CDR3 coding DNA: TGTGCCAGCAGCTTAAGCCCTGGGACAGCGAACACTGAAGCTTTCTTT. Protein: CASSLSPGTANTEAFF.

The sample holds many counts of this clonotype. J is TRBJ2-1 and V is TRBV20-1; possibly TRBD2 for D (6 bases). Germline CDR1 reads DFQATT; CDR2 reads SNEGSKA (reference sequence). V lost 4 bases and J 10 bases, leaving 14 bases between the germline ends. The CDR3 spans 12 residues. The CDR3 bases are TGCAGTGCTATACACACTAGCTCCGAGCAGTTCTTC. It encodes CSAIHTSSEQFF.

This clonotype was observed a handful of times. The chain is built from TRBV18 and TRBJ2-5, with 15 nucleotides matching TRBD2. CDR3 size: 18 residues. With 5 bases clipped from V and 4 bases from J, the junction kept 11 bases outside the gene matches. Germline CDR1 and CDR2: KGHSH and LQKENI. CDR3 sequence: CASSSPGLAGGQRETQYF. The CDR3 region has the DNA TGTGCCAGCTCATCTCCGGGACTAGCGGGAGGACAGAGAGAGACCCAGTACTTC.

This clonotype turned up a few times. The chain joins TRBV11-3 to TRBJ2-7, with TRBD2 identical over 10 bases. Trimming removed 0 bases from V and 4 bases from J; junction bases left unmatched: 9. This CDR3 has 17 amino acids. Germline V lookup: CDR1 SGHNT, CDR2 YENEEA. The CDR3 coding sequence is TGTGCCAGCAGCTTAGAGTTAAAAGAGCGGGAGGGGTACGAGCAGTACTTC. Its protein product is CASSLELKEREGYEQYF.

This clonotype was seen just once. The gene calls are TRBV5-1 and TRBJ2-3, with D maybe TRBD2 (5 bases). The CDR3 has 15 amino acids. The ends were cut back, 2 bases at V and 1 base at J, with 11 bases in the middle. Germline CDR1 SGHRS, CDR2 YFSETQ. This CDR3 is CASSLDTAGTDTQYF. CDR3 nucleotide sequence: TGCGCCAGCAGCTTAGACACAGCGGGCACAGATACGCAGTATTTT.

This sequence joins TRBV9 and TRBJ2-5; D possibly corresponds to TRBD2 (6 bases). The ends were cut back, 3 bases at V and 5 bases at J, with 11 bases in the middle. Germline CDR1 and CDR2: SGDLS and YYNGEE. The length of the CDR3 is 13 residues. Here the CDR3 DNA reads TGTGCCAGCAGCGAGGGACTGCTCGAGACCCAGTACTTC. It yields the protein CASSEGLLETQYF.

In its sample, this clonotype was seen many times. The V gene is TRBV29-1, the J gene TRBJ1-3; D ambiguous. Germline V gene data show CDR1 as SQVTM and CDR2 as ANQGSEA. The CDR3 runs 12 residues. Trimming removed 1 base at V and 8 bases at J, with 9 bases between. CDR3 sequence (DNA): TGCAGCGTTGAAGTAGGGCGGGACACCATATATTTT. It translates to CSVEVGRDTIYF. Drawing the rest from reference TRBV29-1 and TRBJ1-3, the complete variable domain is SAVISQKPSRDICQRGTSLTIQCQVDSQVTMMFWYRQQPGQSLTLIATANQGSEATYESGFVIDKFPISRPNLTFSTLTVSNMSPEDSSIYLCSVEVGRDTIYFGEGSWLTVV.

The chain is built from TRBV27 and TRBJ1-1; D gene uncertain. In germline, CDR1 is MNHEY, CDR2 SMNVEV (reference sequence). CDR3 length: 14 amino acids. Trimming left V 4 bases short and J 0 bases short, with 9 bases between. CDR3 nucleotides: TGTGCCAGCAGTTCGGCGGGATTGAACACTGAAGCTTTCTTT. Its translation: CASSSAGLNTEAFF.

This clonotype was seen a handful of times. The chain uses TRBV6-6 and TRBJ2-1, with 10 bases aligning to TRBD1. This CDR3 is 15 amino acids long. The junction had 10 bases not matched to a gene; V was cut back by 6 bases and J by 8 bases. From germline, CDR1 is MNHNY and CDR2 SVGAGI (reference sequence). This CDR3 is CASRKGQGFGDEQFF. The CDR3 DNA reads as TGTGCCAGCAGGAAGGGACAGGGGTTTGGAGATGAGCAGTTCTTC.

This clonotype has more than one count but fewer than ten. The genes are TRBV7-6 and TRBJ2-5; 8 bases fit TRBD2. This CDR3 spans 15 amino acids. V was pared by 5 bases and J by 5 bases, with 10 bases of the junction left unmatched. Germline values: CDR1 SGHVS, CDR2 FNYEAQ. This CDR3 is CASSGIGGARETQYF. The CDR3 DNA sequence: TGTGCCAGCAGCGGAATCGGGGGGGCGCGGGAGACCCAGTACTTC.

Here the CDR3 DNA reads TGTGCCAGCAGTTACTCCCCTCGGGGCAGGGGAAAAAACACCATATATTTT. Its protein is CASSYSPRGRGKNTIYF. V is TRBV6-5 and J is TRBJ1-3, with D perhaps TRBD1 (6 bases). Trimming left V 0 bases short and J 6 bases short, with 18 bases between. The germline CDR1 and CDR2 sequences are MNHEY and SVGAGI. The CDR3 runs 17 residues.

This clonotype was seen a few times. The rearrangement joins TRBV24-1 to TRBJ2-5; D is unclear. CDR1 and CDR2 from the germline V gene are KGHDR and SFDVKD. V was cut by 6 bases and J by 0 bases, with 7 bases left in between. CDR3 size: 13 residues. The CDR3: CATSFRYQETQYF. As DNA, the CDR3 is TGTGCCACCAGTTTCAGGTACCAAGAGACCCAGTACTTC.

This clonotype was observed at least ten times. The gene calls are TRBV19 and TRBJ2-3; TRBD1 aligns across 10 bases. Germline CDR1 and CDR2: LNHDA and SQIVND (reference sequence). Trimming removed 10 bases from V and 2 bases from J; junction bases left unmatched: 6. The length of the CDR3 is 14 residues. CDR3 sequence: CAIPGQGNTDTQYF. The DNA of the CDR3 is TGTGCCATCCCGGGACAGGGGAACACAGATACGCAGTATTTT.

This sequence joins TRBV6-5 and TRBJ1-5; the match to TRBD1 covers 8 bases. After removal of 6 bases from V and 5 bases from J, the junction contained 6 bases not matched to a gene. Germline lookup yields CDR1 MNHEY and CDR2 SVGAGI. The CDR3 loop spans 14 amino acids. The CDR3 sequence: CASSLGQGHQPQHF. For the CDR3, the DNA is TGTGCCAGCAGCCTTGGACAGGGACATCAGCCCCAGCATTTT.

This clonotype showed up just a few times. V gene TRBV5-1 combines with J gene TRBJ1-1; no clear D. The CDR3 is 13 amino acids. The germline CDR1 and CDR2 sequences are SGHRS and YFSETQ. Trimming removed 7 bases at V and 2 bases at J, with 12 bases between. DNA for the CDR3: TGCGCCAGCTCGGGCCCGGGAAACACTGAAGCTTTCTTT. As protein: CASSGPGNTEAFF. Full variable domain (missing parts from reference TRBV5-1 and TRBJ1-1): KAGVTQTPRYLIKTRGQQVTLSCSPISGHRSVSWYQQTPGQGLQFLFEYFSETQRNKGNFPGRFSGRQFSNSRSEMNVSTLELGDSALYLCASSGPGNTEAFFGQGTRLTVV.

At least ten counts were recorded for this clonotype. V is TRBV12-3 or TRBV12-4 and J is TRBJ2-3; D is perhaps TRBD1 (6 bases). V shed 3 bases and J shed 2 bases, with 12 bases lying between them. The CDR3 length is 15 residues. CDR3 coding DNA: TGTGCCAGCAGTTTCTCCGGACAGACCACAGATACGCAGTATTTT. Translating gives CASSFSGQTTDTQYF.